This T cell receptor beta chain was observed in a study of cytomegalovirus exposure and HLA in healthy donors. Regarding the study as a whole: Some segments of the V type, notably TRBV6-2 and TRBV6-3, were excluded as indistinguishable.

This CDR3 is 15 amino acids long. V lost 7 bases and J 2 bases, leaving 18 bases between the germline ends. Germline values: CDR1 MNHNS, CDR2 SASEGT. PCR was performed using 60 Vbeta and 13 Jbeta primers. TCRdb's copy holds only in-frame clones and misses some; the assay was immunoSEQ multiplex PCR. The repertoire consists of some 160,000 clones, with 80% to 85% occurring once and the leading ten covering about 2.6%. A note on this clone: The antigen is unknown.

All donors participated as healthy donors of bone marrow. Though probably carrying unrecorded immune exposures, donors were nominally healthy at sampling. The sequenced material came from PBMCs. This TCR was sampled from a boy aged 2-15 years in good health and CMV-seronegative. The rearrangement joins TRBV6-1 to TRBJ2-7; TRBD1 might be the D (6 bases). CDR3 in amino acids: CASTAPTGLAYEQYF. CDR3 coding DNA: TGTGCCAGCACGGCCCCCACAGGGCTAGCCTACGAGCAGTACTTC.